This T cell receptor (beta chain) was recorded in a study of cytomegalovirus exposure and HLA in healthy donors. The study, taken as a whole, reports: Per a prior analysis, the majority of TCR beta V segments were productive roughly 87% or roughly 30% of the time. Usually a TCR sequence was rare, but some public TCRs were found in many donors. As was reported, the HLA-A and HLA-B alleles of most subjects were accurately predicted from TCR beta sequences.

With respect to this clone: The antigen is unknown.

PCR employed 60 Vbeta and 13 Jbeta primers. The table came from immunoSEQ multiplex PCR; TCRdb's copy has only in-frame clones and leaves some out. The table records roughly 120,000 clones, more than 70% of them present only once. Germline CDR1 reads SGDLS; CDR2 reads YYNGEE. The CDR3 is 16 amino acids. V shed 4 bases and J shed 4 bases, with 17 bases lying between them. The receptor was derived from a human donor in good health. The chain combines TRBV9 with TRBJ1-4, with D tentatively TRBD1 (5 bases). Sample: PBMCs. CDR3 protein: CASSPRQSPYNEKLFF. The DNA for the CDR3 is TGTGCCAGCAGCCCAAGACAGTCTCCATATAATGAAAAACTGTTTTTT.